This T cell receptor beta chain was sequenced during a study of cytomegalovirus exposure and HLA in healthy donors. The study's findings and limits: V segments that were indistinguishable, TRBV6-2 and TRBV6-3 among them, were omitted from analysis.

Germline V gene lookup returns CDR1 KGHSH and CDR2 LQKENI. The CDR3 loop spans 16 amino acids. V shed 0 bases and J shed 7 bases, with 16 bases lying between them. With regard to this clone: Its antigen remains unidentified.

PCR employed 60 Vbeta and 13 Jbeta primers. This table comes from immunoSEQ multiplex PCR, and its TCRdb copy is limited to in-frame clones, with some not included. The table includes about 210,000 clones, just under 80% detected once. The sequence was obtained from a boy younger than 18 in good health and CMV-seronegative. The chain is built from TRBV18 and TRBJ1-5; no clear D gene. The sequencing sample was made of PBMCs. The CDR3 loop reads CASSPPKAREDQPQHF. The CDR3 coding sequence is TGTGCCAGCTCACCACCGAAGGCGCGGGAGGACCAGCCCCAGCATTTT. Full variable domain (rest looked up from reference TRBV18 and TRBJ1-5): NAGVMQNPRHLVRRRGQEARLRCSPMKGHSHVYWYRQLPEEGLKFMVYLQKENIIDESGMPKERFSAEFPKEGPSILRIQQVVRGDSAAYFCASSPPKAREDQPQHFGDGTRLSIL.